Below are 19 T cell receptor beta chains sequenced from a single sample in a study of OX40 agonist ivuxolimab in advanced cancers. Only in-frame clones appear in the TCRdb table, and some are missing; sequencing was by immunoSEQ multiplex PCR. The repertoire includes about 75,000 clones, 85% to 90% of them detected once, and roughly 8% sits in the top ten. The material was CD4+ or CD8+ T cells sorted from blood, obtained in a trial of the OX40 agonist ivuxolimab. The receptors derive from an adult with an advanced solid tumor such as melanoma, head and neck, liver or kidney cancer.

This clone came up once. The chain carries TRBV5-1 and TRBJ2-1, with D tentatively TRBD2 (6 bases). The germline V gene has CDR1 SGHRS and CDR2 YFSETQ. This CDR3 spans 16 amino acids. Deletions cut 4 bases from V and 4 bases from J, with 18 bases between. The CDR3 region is CASSGGRTTFYNEQFF. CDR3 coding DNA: TGCGCCAGCAGCGGGGGAAGGACTACCTTTTACAATGAGCAGTTCTTC.

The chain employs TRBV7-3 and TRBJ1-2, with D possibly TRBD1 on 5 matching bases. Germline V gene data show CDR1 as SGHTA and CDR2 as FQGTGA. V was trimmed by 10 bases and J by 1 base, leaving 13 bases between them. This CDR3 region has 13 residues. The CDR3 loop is CATAPGRNYGYTF. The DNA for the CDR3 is TGTGCCACCGCCCCGGGACGTAACTATGGCTACACCTTC.

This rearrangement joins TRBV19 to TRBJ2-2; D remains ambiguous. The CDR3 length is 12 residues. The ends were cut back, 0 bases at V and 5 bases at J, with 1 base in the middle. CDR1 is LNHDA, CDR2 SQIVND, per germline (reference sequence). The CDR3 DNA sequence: TGTGCCAGTAGTATAGAGACCGGGGAGCTGTTTTTT. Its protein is CASSIETGELFF.

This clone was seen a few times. The CDR3 loop reads CASSELAGGPNTGELFF. CDR3 DNA sequence: TGTGCCAGCAGTGAGCTAGCGGGGGGCCCCAACACCGGGGAGCTGTTTTTT. V usage is TRBV6-4 and J usage is TRBJ2-2; 11 bases match TRBD2. In germline, CDR1 is MRHNA, CDR2 SNTAGT. The V segment lost 3 bases and the J segment 2 bases; nucleotides outside the gene matches: 5. This CDR3 has 17 residues.

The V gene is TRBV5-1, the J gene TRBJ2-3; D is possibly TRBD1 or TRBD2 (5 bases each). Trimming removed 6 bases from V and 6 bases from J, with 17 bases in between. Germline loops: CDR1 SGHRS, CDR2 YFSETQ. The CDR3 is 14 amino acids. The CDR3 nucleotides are TGCGCCAGCACCCCCGGTGGGGCTAGCGATACGCAGTATTTT. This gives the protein CASTPGGASDTQYF.

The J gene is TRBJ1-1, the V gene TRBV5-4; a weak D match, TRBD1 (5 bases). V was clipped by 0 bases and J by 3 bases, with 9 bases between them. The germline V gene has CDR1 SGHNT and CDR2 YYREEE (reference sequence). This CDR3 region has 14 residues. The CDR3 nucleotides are TGTGCCAGCAGCTTGGTTGGGGACTACACTGAAGCTTTCTTT. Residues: CASSLVGDYTEAFF.

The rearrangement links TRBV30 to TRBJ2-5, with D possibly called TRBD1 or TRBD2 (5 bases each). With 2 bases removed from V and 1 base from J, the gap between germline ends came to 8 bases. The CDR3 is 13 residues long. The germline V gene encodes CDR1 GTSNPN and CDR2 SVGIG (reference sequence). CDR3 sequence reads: CAWSRGRQETQYF. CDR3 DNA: TGTGCCTGGAGTAGGGGACGCCAAGAGACCCAGTACTTC.

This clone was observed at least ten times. CDR3 region: CASGRGEYEQYF. Written as DNA, the CDR3 is TGTGCCAGTGGTAGGGGGGAATACGAGCAGTACTTC. V and J are TRBV19 and TRBJ2-7, with D possibly being TRBD1 or TRBD2 (6 bases each). This CDR3 is 12 amino acids long. V gave up 8 bases and J gave up 4 bases, with 12 bases separating them. Germline CDR1 LNHDA, CDR2 SQIVND (reference sequence).

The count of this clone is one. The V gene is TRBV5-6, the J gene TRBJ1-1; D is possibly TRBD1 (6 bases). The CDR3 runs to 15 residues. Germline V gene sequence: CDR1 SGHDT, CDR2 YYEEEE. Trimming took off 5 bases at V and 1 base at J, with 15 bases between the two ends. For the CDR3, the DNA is TGTGCCAGCAGTCGTCCCGGGACATCGAACACTGAAGCTTTCTTT. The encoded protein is CASSRPGTSNTEAFF. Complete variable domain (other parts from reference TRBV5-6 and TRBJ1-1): DAGVTQSPTHLIKTRGQQVTLRCSPKSGHDTVSWYQQALGQGPQFIFQYYEEEERQRGNFPDRFSGHQFPNYSSELNVNALLLGDSALYLCASSRPGTSNTEAFFGQGTRLTVV.

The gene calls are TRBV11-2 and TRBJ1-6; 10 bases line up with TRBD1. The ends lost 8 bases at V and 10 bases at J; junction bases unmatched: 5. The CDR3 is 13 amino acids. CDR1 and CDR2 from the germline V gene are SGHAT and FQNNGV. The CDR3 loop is CASSRDRGSPLHF. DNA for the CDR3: TGTGCCAGCTCCCGGGACAGGGGCTCACCCCTCCACTTT.

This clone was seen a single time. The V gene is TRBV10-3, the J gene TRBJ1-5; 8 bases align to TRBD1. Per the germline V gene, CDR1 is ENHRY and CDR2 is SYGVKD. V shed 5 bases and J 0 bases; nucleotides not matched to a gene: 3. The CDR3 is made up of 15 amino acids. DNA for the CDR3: TGTGCCATCAGTACGACAGGGGCTAGCAATCAGCCCCAGCATTTT. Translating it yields CAISTTGASNQPQHF.

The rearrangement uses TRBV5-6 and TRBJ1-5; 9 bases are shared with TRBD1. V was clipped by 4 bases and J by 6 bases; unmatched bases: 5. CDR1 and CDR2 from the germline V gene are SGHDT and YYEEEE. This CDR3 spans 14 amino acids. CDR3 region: CASSAGQGSQPQHF. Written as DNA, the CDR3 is TGTGCCAGCAGCGCCGGACAGGGGTCTCAGCCCCAGCATTTT. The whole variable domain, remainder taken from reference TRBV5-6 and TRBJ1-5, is DAGVTQSPTHLIKTRGQQVTLRCSPKSGHDTVSWYQQALGQGPQFIFQYYEEEERQRGNFPDRFSGHQFPNYSSELNVNALLLGDSALYLCASSAGQGSQPQHFGDGTRLSIL.

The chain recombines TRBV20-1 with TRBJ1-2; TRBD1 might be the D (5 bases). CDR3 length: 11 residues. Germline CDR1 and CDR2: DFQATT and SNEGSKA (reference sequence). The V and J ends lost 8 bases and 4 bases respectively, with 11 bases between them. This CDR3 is CSPGSSYGYTF. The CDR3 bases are TGCAGTCCAGGGTCTAGCTATGGCTACACCTTC.

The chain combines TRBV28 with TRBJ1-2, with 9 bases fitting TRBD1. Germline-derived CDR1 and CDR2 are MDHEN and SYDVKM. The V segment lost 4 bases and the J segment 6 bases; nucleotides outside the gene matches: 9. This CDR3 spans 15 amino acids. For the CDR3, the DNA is TGTGCCAGCAGTTCCTTCCGGGACAGGGTTGATGGCTACACCTTC. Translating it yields CASSSFRDRVDGYTF.

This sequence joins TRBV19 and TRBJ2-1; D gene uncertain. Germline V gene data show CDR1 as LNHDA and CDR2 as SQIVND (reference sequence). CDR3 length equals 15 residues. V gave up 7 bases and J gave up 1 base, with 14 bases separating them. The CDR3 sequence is CASKKAVASYNEQFF. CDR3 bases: TGTGCCAGTAAGAAAGCAGTCGCTTCCTACAATGAGCAGTTCTTC.

The CDR3 nucleotides read TGCGCCAGCAGCTTGGATGAGGGAATACCGCCCCAGCATTTT. It translates to CASSLDEGIPPQHF. This sequence joins TRBV5-1 and TRBJ1-5; D not certain. With 0 bases removed from V and 9 bases from J, the gap between germline ends came to 13 bases. The CDR3 sequence is 14 residues long. Germline CDR1 reads SGHRS; CDR2 reads YFSETQ.

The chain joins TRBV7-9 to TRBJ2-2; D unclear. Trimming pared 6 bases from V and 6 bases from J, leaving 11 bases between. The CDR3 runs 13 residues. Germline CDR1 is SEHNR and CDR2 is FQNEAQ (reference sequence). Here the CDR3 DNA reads TGTGCCAGCAGTCGTACGGTGGCCGGGGAGCTGTTTTTT. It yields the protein CASSRTVAGELFF.

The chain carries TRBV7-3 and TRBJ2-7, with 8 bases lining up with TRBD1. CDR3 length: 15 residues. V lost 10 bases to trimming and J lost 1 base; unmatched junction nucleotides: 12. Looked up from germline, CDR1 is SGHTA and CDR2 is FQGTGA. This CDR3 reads CATLKGDRISYEQYF. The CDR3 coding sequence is TGTGCCACCCTAAAGGGGGACAGGATTTCCTACGAGCAGTACTTC.

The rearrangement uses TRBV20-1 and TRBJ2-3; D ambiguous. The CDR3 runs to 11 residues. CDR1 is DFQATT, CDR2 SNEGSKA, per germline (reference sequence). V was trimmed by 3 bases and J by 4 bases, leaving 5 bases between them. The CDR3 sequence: CSASWADTQYF. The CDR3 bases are TGCAGTGCTAGTTGGGCAGATACGCAGTATTTT.